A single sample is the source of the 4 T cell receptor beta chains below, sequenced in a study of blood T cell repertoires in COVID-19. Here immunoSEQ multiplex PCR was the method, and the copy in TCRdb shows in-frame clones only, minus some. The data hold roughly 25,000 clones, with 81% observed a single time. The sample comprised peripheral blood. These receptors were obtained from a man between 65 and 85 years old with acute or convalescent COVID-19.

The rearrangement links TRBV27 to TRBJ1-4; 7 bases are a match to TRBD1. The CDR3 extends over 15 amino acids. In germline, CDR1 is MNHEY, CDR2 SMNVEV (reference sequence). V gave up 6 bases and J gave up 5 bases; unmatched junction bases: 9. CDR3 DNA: TGTGCCAGCAGCTTTACAGGGGTATCGAATGAAAAACTGTTTTTT. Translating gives CASSFTGVSNEKLFF.

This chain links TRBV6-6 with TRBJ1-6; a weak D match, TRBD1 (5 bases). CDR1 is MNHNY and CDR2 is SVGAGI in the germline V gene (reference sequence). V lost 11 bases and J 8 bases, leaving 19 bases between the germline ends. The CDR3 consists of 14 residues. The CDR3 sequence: CAAGYQGFYSPLHF. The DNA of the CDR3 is TGTGCCGCCGGTTACCAGGGATTTTATTCACCCCTCCACTTT.

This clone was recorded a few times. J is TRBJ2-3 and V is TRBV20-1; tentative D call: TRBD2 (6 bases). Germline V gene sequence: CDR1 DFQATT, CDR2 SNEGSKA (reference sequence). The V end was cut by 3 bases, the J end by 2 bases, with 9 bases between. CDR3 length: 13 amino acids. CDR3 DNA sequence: TGCAGTGCTAGTGGCGGGAACACAGATACGCAGTATTTT. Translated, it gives CSASGGNTDTQYF.

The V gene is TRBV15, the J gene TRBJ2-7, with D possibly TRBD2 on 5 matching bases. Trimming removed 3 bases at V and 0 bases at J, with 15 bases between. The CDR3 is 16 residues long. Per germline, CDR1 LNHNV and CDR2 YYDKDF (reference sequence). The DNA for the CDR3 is TGTGCCACCAGCAGGGGCACAGCGGCTAACTCCTACGAGCAGTACTTC. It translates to CATSRGTAANSYEQYF.